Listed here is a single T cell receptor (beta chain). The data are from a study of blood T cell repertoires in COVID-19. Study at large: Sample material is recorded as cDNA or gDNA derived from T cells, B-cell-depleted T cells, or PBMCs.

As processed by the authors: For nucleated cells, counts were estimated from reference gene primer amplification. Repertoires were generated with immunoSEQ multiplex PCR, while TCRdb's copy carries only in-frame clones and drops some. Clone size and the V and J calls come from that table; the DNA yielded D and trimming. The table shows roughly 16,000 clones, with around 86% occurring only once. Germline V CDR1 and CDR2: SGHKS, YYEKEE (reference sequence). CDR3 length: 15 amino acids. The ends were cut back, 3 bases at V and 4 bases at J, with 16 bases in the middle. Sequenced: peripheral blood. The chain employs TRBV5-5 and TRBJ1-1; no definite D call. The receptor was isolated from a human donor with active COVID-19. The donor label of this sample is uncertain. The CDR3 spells CASSSSPADSTEAFF. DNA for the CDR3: TGTGCCAGCAGCTCTAGCCCTGCCGATAGCACTGAAGCTTTCTTT.